These T cell receptor beta chains were read from a single sample in a study of T cell changes during pregnancy in multiple sclerosis. The assay was immunoSEQ multiplex PCR, and TCRdb's table has in-frame clones only and misses some. This sample has roughly 41,000 clones, with 88% found just once. The material sequenced was CD8+ T cells from peripheral blood mononuclear cells, taken in the third trimester of pregnancy. The source is a female donor with multiple sclerosis, enrolled in a pregnancy study. Each CDR3 is given with its conserved first and last residue. A D gene is named only where the DNA matches it firmly. Only part of the rows carry a size: once, few, many, or a class if the clone is expanded.

v_call	j_call	d_call	clone_size	cdr3_aa	cdr3_nt
TRBV6-1	TRBJ2-2	.	.	CASTRRGENTGELFF	TGTGCCAGCACCCGGCGGGGCGAGAACACCGGGGAGCTGTTTTTT
TRBV9	TRBJ2-2	.	.	CASSVSGPGVPTGELFF	TGTGCCAGCAGCGTATCAGGTCCGGGGGTGCCCACCGGGGAGCTGTTTTTT
TRBV19	TRBJ1-2	.	.	CATISGRYGYTF	TGTGCCACCATCTCCGGTCGCTATGGCTACACCTTC
TRBV9	TRBJ2-1	TRBD2	.	CASSVGGGIYEQFF	TGTGCCAGCAGCGTAGGCGGGGGGATCTATGAGCAGTTCTTC
TRBV12-5	TRBJ2-7	TRBD1	.	CASGWDRGYEQYF	TGTGCTAGTGGTTGGGACAGGGGCTACGAGCAGTACTTC
TRBV9	TRBJ2-7	.	.	CASSVGGAHYEQYF	TGTGCCAGCAGCGTAGGGGGAGCCCACTACGAGCAGTACTTC
TRBV19	TRBJ1-6	TRBD1	many	CASSAPGQINSPLHF	TGTGCCAGTAGTGCTCCGGGACAGATAAATTCACCCCTCCACTTT
TRBV5-6	TRBJ1-3	.	.	CASSSTGNTIYF	TGTGCCAGCAGCTCCACAGGAAACACCATATATTTT
TRBV12-5	TRBJ2-1	.	.	CASGLVSGIEQFF	TGTGCTAGTGGTTTGGTGTCGGGAATTGAGCAGTTCTTC
TRBV18	TRBJ2-7	.	.	CASSPEGLYEQYF	TGTGCCAGCTCACCGGAGGGCCTTTACGAGCAGTACTTC
TRBV5-4	TRBJ1-2	.	.	CASSGPLIYGYTF	TGTGCCAGCAGCGGGCCCCTAATTTATGGCTACACCTTC
TRBV2	TRBJ2-1	.	.	CASLGTLSYNEQFF	TGTGCCAGCTTGGGGACACTCTCCTACAATGAGCAGTTCTTC
TRBV28	TRBJ1-2	TRBD1	.	CASSLGTGGAGYTF	TGTGCCAGCAGTTTAGGGACAGGGGGCGCGGGCTACACCTTC
TRBV4-1	TRBJ1-1	TRBD1	.	CASSQSTGGYTEAFF	TGCGCCAGCAGCCAAAGCACAGGGGGGTACACTGAAGCTTTCTTT
TRBV7-6	TRBJ2-7	TRBD1	.	CASSLLGQGYEQYF	TGTGCCAGCAGCTTACTGGGACAGGGCTACGAGCAGTACTTC